This entry lists 3 T cell receptor beta chains sequenced from one sample in a study of T cell changes during pregnancy in multiple sclerosis. TCRdb's copy holds only in-frame clones and misses some; the assay was immunoSEQ multiplex PCR. The table has over 65,000 clones, about 89% seen once; the top ten hold about 2.5%. Sequencing was performed on peripheral blood, taken in the first trimester of pregnancy. Every receptor here comes from a female donor with multiple sclerosis, enrolled in a pregnancy study.

The CDR3 nucleotides are TGTGCCATATTCCCTCCAGTTAAGACCGGAGATCAGCCCCAGCATTTT. It specifies CAIFPPVKTGDQPQHF. The chain links TRBV14 to TRBJ1-5; D gene ambiguous. Germline V gene lookup returns CDR1 SGHDN and CDR2 FVKESK. The CDR3 is made up of 16 amino acids. Deletions cut 10 bases from V and 5 bases from J, with 24 bases between.

The chain uses TRBV2 and TRBJ2-7; 7 bases align to TRBD2. The CDR3 has 14 residues. The V and J ends lost 4 bases and 3 bases, in that order; junction bases with no gene match: 6. From germline, CDR1 is SNHLY and CDR2 FYNNEI. The CDR3 region has the DNA TGTGCCAGCAGTGTAACGGGAGGACTCTACGAGCAGTACTTC. This codes for CASSVTGGLYEQYF.

The rearrangement links TRBV4-3 to TRBJ2-1; TRBD1 agrees at 7 bases. Trimming at V came to 4 bases and at J to 5 bases, leaving 8 bases not matched to a gene. The germline gives CDR1 LGHNA, CDR2 YSLEER. The CDR3 spans 15 residues. In DNA, the CDR3 is TGCGCCAGCAGCCTGAAAGACAGGGACGACAATGAGCAGTTCTTC. Amino acid sequence: CASSLKDRDDNEQFF.